This T cell receptor beta chain was sequenced for a study of T cell responses to AZD1222 COVID-19 vaccine. The wider study: Pooled samples include second doses given at about 4 or 12 weeks. The study's findings and limits: Targeting of unmutated variant regions was reportedly seen in nearly half of spike-specific TCRs. Baseline serostatus was positive in only a handful of AZD1222 recipients.

TCRdb keeps only in-frame clones here, not all; method: immunoSEQ multiplex PCR. The table lists 150,000 or so clones, more than 75% of them singletons. Germline loops: CDR1 SEHNR, CDR2 FQNEAQ (reference sequence). The CDR3 loop spans 9 amino acids. Worth noting for this clone: Its target is unknown. One junction end does not reproduce the germline sequence, and a read error may be involved.

The chain recombines TRBV7-9 with TRBJ1-2; D ambiguous. The TCR comes from an adult in good health. The sample was peripheral blood, taken on day 0 of AZD1222 vaccination. The chain's CDR3 is CASSLDHPF. CDR3 coding DNA: TGTGCCAGCAGCTTAGACCATCCTTTC.